The T cell receptor (beta chain) under discussion was sequenced for a study of T-cell reconstitution after alpha-beta-depleted transplantation in children. Regarding the study as a whole: The origin of alpha-beta T cells about two months after transplant was reportedly several hundred expanded graft clones. Some patients' high day-60 TCRbeta diversity was attributed to recipient cells surviving conditioning. The authors attributed T-cell counts and diversity one year after transplant mostly to newly produced T cells.

Trimming took 4 bases from V and 4 from J, leaving 13 bases between them. CDR3 size: 15 residues. Germline V gene data show CDR1 as LGHNA and CDR2 as YNFKEQ. TCRbeta library construction was performed incorporating unique molecular identifiers. TCRdb re-analysed the PCR reads in MiXCR, keeping a single row per CDR3 protein. The sample contains about 100,000 distinct CDR3 sequences, around 7.8% of which appear only once. This clonotype was picked up many times. Its antigen is undetermined. The receptor's source is a boy under 10 years old with acute lymphoblastic leukemia, due to receive a stem cell transplant. The starting material was PBMCs, obtained before TCRalphabeta/CD19-depleted stem cell transplant. V usage is TRBV4-2 and J usage is TRBJ2-2, with D unclear. CDR3 loop: CASSLSGSTTGELFF. In nucleotides, the CDR3 is TGTGCCAGCAGCCTGAGTGGGTCAACCACCGGGGAGCTGTTTTTT.